A single TCR beta chain is shown here with its context. Its antigen is still unknown. These data are taken from a study of graft-versus-host responses after intestinal transplantation. Whole-study context: Recipients across the board were started on anti-thymocyte globulin induction, then kept on tacrolimus and steroids for about 3 years.

Assay: immunoSEQ multiplex PCR; the TCRdb copy retains only in-frame clones and omits some. Found here are over 55,000 clones, 90% of them singletons; the top ten hold approximately 1.3%. The CDR3 has 16 amino acids. CDR1 SGHDN and CDR2 FVKESK come from the germline V gene. V trimming: 2 bases; J trimming: 7 bases; junction bases outside the gene matches: 12. General study points: Early declines in HvG clones that occurred post-transplant were associated with peak circulating GvH clone levels. Elevated graft-versus-host to host-versus-graft clonal ratios in allografts were recorded for patients with graft-donor T cell macrochimerism. Recipient marrow harbored GvH clones, some of which surfaced first in ileum or blood.

The sequence came from a human donor who received an intestinal transplant. Sequencing was performed on unstimulated CD8+ T cells sorted from spleen or lymph node cells, taken before intestinal transplant. V gene TRBV14 combines with J gene TRBJ1-2, with 8 bases identical to TRBD1. In DNA form, the CDR3 reads TGTGCCAGCAGCCAATATTTGGCAGGGGGCGTTCGTGGCTACACCTTC. It is translated as CASSQYLAGGVRGYTF.